This T cell receptor beta chain was observed in a study of T cell responses to AZD1222 COVID-19 vaccine. Profiling relied on immunoSEQ multiplex PCR, and the TCRdb table lists in-frame clones only, not all of them. The sample has approximately 140,000 clones; under 95% are singletons. Some second doses came at about 4 weeks and others at about 12 weeks; these were pooled. Notes on the study in general: Donors skewed white British and female; clonal diversity was possibly underestimated.

Comment on this clone: Antigen unknown.

The sample in question was peripheral blood, obtained 28 days after the second AZD1222 dose. This clonotype originated in an adult who received the AZD1222 COVID-19 vaccine.

The CDR3 sequence: CASSAPGTGDQPQHF. DNA for the CDR3: TGTGCCAGCAGCGCTCCTGGGACAGGGGACCAGCCCCAGCATTTT. This chain joins TRBV7-9 and TRBJ1-5; 10 bases line up with TRBD1. Germline V lookup: CDR1 SEHNR, CDR2 FQNEAQ (reference sequence). The V and J ends lost 5 bases and 7 bases, in that order; junction bases with no gene match: 8. The CDR3 is 15 residues long.